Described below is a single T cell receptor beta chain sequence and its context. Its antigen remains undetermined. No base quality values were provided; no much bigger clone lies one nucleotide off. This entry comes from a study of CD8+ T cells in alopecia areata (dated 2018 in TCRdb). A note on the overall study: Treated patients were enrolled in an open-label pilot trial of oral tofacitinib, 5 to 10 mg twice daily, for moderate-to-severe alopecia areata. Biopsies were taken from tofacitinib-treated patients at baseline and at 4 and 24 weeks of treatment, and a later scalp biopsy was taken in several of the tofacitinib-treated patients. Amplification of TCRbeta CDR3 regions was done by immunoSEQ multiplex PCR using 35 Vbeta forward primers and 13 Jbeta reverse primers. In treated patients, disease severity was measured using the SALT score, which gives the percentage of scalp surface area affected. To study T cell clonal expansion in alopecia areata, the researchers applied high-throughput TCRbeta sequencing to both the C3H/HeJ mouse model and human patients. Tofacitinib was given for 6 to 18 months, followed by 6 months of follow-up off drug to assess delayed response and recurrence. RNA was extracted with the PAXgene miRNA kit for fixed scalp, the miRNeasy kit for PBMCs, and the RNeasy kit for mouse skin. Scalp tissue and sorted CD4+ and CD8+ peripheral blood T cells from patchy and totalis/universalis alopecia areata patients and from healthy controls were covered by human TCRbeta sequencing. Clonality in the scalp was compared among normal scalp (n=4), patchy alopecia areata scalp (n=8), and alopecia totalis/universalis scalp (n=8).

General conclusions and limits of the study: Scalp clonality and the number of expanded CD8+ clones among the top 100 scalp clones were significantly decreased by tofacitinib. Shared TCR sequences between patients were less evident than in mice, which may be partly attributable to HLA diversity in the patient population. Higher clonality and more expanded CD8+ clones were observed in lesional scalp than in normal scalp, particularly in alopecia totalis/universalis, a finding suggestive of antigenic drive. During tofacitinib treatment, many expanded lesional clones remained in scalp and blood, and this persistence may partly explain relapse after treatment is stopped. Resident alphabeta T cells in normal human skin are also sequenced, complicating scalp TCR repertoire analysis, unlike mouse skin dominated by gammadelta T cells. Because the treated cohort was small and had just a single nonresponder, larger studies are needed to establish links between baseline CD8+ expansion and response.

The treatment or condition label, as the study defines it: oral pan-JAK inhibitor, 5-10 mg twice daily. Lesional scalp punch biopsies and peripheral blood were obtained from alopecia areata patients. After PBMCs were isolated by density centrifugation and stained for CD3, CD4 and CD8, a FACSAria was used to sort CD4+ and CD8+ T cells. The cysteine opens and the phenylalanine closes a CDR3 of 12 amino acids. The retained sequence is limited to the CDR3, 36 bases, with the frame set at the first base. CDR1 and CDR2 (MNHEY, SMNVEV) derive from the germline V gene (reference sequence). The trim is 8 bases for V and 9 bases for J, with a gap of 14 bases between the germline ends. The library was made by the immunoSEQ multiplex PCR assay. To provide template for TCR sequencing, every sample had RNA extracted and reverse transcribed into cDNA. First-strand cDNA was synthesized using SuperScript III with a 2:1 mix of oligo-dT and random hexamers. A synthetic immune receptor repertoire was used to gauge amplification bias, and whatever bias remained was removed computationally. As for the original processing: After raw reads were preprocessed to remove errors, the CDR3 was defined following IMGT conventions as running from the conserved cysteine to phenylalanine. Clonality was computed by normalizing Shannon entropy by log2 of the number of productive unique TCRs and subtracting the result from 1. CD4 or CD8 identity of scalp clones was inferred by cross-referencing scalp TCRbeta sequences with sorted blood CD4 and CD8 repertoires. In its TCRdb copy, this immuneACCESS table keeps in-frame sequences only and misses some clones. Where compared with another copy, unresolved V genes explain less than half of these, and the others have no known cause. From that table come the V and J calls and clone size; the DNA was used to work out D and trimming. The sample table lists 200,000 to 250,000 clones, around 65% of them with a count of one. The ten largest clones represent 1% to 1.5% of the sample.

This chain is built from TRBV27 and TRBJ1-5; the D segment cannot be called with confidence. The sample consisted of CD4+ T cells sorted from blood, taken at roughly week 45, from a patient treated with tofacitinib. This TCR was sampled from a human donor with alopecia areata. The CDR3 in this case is CASPGWIRPQHF. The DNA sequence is TGTGCCAGCCCGGGTTGGATACGGCCCCAGCATTTT.